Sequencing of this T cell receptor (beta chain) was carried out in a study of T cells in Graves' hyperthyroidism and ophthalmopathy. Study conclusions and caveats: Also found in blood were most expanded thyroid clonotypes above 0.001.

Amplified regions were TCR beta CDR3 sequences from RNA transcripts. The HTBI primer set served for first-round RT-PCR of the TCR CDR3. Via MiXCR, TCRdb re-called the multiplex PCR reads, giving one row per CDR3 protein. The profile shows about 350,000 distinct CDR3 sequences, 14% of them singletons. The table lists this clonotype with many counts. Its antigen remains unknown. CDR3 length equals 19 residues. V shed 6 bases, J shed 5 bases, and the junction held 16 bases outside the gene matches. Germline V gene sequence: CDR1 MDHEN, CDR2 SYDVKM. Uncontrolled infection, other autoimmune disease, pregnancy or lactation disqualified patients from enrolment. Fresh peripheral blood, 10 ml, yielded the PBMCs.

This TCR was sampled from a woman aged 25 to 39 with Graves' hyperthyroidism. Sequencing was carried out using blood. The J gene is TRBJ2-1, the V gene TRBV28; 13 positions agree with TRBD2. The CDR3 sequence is CASSKTPSGLAGYHNEQFF. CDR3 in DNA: TGTGCCAGCAGCAAAACGCCCTCGGGACTAGCGGGATACCACAATGAGCAGTTCTTC.